Below, 30 T cell receptor beta chains from the same sample are listed, as sequenced in a study of cytomegalovirus exposure and HLA in healthy donors. PCR used 60 Vbeta primers and 13 Jbeta primers. Assay used: immunoSEQ multiplex PCR; TCRdb lists only in-frame clones, some missing. The sample holds 150,000 or so clones, about three quarters seen once. Source material: PBMCs. These receptors were collected from a female donor in good health and CMV-seronegative.

This clone was observed a handful of times. The J gene is TRBJ1-6, the V gene TRBV6-5; 10 nucleotides agree with TRBD1. This CDR3 has 16 amino acids. Per germline, CDR1 MNHEY and CDR2 SVGAGI. V was clipped by 4 bases and J by 7 bases; unmatched bases: 7. CDR3 protein: CASSSGTGVRNSPLHF. In DNA, the CDR3 is TGTGCCAGCAGTTCCGGGACAGGGGTCAGAAATTCACCCCTCCACTTT.

J is TRBJ2-5 and V is TRBV7-9; no firm D call. This CDR3 is built from 14 residues. Germline loops: CDR1 SEHNR, CDR2 FQNEAQ (reference sequence). The germline V and J ends were trimmed by 5 bases and 1 base, with 11 bases remaining between them. CDR3 bases: TGTGCCAGCAGCCCCGGTGGAGCCCAAGAGACCCAGTACTTC. It codes for CASSPGGAQETQYF.

The chain carries TRBV4-2 and TRBJ1-2; a possible D gene is TRBD1 (5 bases). The CDR3 has 16 amino acids. The germline gives CDR1 LGHNA, CDR2 YNFKEQ. V was shortened by 1 base and J by 3 bases, with 15 bases between the two germline ends. The CDR3 coding sequence is TGTGCCAGCAGCCAAGCCCCTCAGGGTGGCGACTATGGCTACACCTTC. Amino acids: CASSQAPQGGDYGYTF.

This chain joins TRBV28 and TRBJ2-3, with 11 bases identical to TRBD1. Germline V gene sequence: CDR1 MDHEN, CDR2 SYDVKM. Trimming cost V 3 bases and J 0 bases; bases outside gene matches: 11. CDR3 length equals 19 residues. The CDR3 loop is CASSFASGQGARSTDTQYF. For the CDR3, the DNA is TGTGCCAGCAGTTTTGCCTCCGGACAGGGGGCCCGTAGCACAGATACGCAGTATTTT.

This chain uses TRBV19 with TRBJ2-7; D call uncertain. This CDR3 comprises 11 residues. Looked up from germline, CDR1 is LNHDA and CDR2 is SQIVND (reference sequence). The V end lost 3 bases, the J end lost 5 bases, and 5 bases lay between the germline ends. This CDR3 is CASSILDEQYF. CDR3 DNA: TGTGCCAGTAGTATTCTAGACGAGCAGTACTTC.

This clone turned up a few times. This chain links TRBV4-1 with TRBJ1-6; 7 positions match TRBD1. With V trimmed by 5 bases and J by 11 bases, 15 bases remained unmatched. Germline CDR1 MGHRA, CDR2 YSYEKL. The CDR3 runs to 16 residues. DNA of the CDR3: TGCGCCAGCAGCGGGGGAAAGACAGGGATTTTTCCACCCCTCCACTTT. This encodes CASSGGKTGIFPPLHF.

The rearrangement joins TRBV7-3 to TRBJ2-6; tentatively, D is TRBD1 (5 bases). This CDR3 has 14 amino acids. Germline V gene sequence: CDR1 SGHTA, CDR2 FQGTGA. With 8 bases removed from V and 2 bases from J, the gap between germline ends came to 10 bases. The CDR3 reads CASRQPTGANVLTF. The CDR3 nucleotides read TGTGCCAGCCGACAGCCAACTGGGGCCAACGTCCTGACTTTC.

The chain recombines TRBV5-5 with TRBJ2-3; 11 nucleotides line up with TRBD2. V gave up 4 bases and J gave up 7 bases; unmatched junction bases: 8. CDR3 size: 15 residues. The V gene's germline CDR1 is SGHKS and CDR2 YYEKEE (reference sequence). CDR3 loop: CASSRTSGPDNTQYF. CDR3 DNA: TGTGCCAGCAGCCGGACTAGCGGGCCAGATAATACGCAGTATTTT.

The chain couples TRBV5-1 to TRBJ1-3; weak D call: TRBD1 (5 bases). This CDR3 has 14 residues. The germline V gene has CDR1 SGHRS and CDR2 YFSETQ. Trimming pared 2 bases from V and 4 bases from J, leaving 10 bases between. The CDR3 sequence: CASSFWGAGNTIYF. The CDR3 DNA reads as TGCGCCAGCAGCTTCTGGGGCGCCGGAAACACCATATATTTT.

In this sample, this clone turned up a few times. The gene calls are TRBV6-5 and TRBJ1-1, with TRBD1 matching over 7 bases. The V gene end was trimmed by 7 bases and the J gene end by 0 bases; junction bases not matched to a gene: 5. The germline V gene has CDR1 MNHEY and CDR2 SVGAGI. The CDR3 contains 14 residues. The chain's CDR3 is CASTPGQMNTEAFF. The DNA of the CDR3 is TGTGCCAGCACTCCGGGACAGATGAACACTGAAGCTTTCTTT.

V gene TRBV5-1 combines with J gene TRBJ1-3; D unresolved. Germline CDR1 SGHRS, CDR2 YFSETQ. Trimming left V 2 bases short and J 1 base short, with 13 bases between. This CDR3 has 16 amino acids. CDR3 loop: CASSFGTGGSGNTIYF. In DNA form, the CDR3 reads TGCGCCAGCAGCTTCGGAACCGGAGGGTCTGGAAACACCATATATTTT.

This clone was detected only a few times. The gene calls are TRBV7-2 and TRBJ2-7, with TRBD1 matching 7 bases. V was pared by 5 bases and J by 1 base, with 8 bases of the junction left unmatched. CDR3 size: 15 residues. Per the germline V gene, CDR1 is SGHTA and CDR2 is FQGNSA. CDR3 loop: CASSRVDRASYEQYF. DNA of the CDR3: TGTGCCAGCAGCCGGGTCGACAGGGCGTCCTACGAGCAGTACTTC.

The genes are TRBV10-2 and TRBJ2-2, with 8 bases lining up with TRBD1. The CDR3 is made up of 18 amino acids. Germline V gene lookup returns CDR1 WSHSY and CDR2 SAAADI. Trimming removed 4 bases from V and 5 bases from J; junction bases left unmatched: 15. The CDR3 spells CASSGTPGQGRGTGELFF. The CDR3 bases are TGCGCCAGCAGTGGGACTCCCGGACAGGGAAGGGGGACCGGGGAGCTGTTTTTT.

The J gene is TRBJ2-7, the V gene TRBV7-8; D may be TRBD2 (5 bases). CDR3 size: 14 residues. Germline V gene data show CDR1 as SGHVS and CDR2 as FQNEAQ. With 2 bases removed from V and 3 bases from J, the gap between germline ends came to 11 bases. The DNA for the CDR3 is TGTGCCAGCAGCTTATTTGACGGGAACTACGAGCAGTACTTC. Translation gives CASSLFDGNYEQYF.

This chain joins TRBV19 and TRBJ1-2; no clear D. Germline values: CDR1 LNHDA, CDR2 SQIVND (reference sequence). The CDR3 sequence is 13 residues long. V lost 5 bases to trimming and J lost 6 bases, with 13 bases between them. The CDR3 DNA is TGTGCCAGTAGTCTCCCAGCCGGGGATGGCTACACCTTC. Protein: CASSLPAGDGYTF.

The J gene is TRBJ2-1, the V gene TRBV4-3, with 10 nucleotides matching TRBD2. This CDR3 contains 18 residues. The germline V gene has CDR1 LGHNA and CDR2 YSLEER. V was clipped by 0 bases and J by 2 bases; unmatched bases: 7. The CDR3 loop reads CASSQDASGSPPYNEQFF. CDR3 coding DNA: TGCGCCAGCAGCCAAGACGCTAGCGGGAGCCCCCCCTACAATGAGCAGTTCTTC.

The chain carries TRBV4-3 and TRBJ1-2, with 9 bases that match TRBD1. Trimming at V came to 0 bases and at J to 5 bases, leaving 4 bases not matched to a gene. Germline CDR1 is LGHNA and CDR2 is YSLEER. The CDR3 loop spans 15 amino acids. Written as DNA, the CDR3 is TGCGCCAGCAGCCAAGATCGGACAGGGGAATATGGCTACACCTTC. It is translated as CASSQDRTGEYGYTF.

V gene TRBV7-9 combines with J gene TRBJ2-7; D is perhaps TRBD1 (6 bases). Germline V gives CDR1 SEHNR, CDR2 FQNEAQ (reference sequence). The CDR3 contains 14 residues. Trimming removed 1 base from V and 2 bases from J, with 9 bases in between. This CDR3 reads CASSLEGEAYEQYF. CDR3 bases: TGTGCCAGCAGCTTAGAGGGGGAAGCCTACGAGCAGTACTTC.

The V and J genes are TRBV19 and TRBJ1-2; a possible D gene is TRBD1 (6 bases). Germline CDR1 reads LNHDA; CDR2 reads SQIVND (reference sequence). V gave up 5 bases and J gave up 4 bases, with 17 bases separating them. The CDR3 has 15 amino acids. CDR3 sequence: CASSPSPGQSYGYTF. The CDR3 DNA sequence: TGTGCCAGTAGTCCCTCCCCCGGACAGAGCTATGGCTACACCTTC.

J is TRBJ1-2 and V is TRBV5-1; unclear D gene. Germline loops: CDR1 SGHRS, CDR2 YFSETQ. V gave up 0 bases and J gave up 4 bases, with 13 bases separating them. This CDR3 is built from 15 residues. CDR3 amino acids: CASSLESRATYGYTF. CDR3 DNA: TGCGCCAGCAGCTTGGAATCGAGGGCTACCTATGGCTACACCTTC.

In its sample, this clone was seen once. The chain has TRBV7-9 and TRBJ1-4, with D unresolved. Trimming left V 3 bases short and J 0 bases short, with 8 bases between. The CDR3 is 15 amino acids. Germline CDR1 is SEHNR and CDR2 is FQNEAQ (reference sequence). CDR3 residues: CASSFPGATNEKLFF. CDR3 coding DNA: TGTGCCAGCAGCTTCCCAGGCGCAACTAATGAAAAACTGTTTTTT.

A few counts support this clone. The genes are TRBV20-1 and TRBJ1-2, with D perhaps TRBD1 (5 bases). The CDR3 extends over 11 amino acids. CDR1 is DFQATT, CDR2 SNEGSKA, per germline (reference sequence). The CDR3, as DNA: TGCAGATCAGGGTATGGCTATGGCTACACCTTC. Its translation: CRSGYGYGYTF.

The chain carries TRBV6-5 and TRBJ2-2, with no clear D. With 8 bases removed from V and 5 bases from J, the gap between germline ends came to 9 bases. CDR3 length equals 12 residues. Germline lookup yields CDR1 MNHEY and CDR2 SVGAGI. The CDR3 loop reads CASSLRTGELFF. In nucleotides, the CDR3 is TGTGCCAGCTCCTTACGGACCGGGGAGCTGTTTTTT.

The rearrangement links TRBV9 to TRBJ1-1, with D perhaps TRBD1 (5 bases). V lost 4 bases and J 11 bases, leaving 12 bases between the germline ends. This CDR3 has 11 amino acids. In germline, CDR1 is SGDLS, CDR2 YYNGEE. CDR3 sequence reads: CASSSGRGAFF. The CDR3 DNA follows: TGTGCCAGCAGCTCGGGACGGGGGGCTTTCTTT. The full variable domain, completed using reference TRBV9 and TRBJ1-1, is DSGVTQTPKHLITATGQRVTLRCSPRSGDLSVYWYQQSLDQGLQFLIQYYNGEERAKGNILERFSAQQFPDLHSELNLSSLELGDSALYFCASSSGRGAFFGQGTRLTVV.

The V gene is TRBV4-1, the J gene TRBJ1-2, with D unclear. With 0 bases removed from V and 4 bases from J, the gap between germline ends came to 12 bases. The germline CDR1 and CDR2 sequences are MGHRA and YSYEKL. This CDR3 comprises 15 residues. The chain's CDR3 is CASSQDEPGAYGYTF. CDR3 nucleotide sequence: TGCGCCAGCAGCCAAGATGAACCAGGTGCCTATGGCTACACCTTC.

This rearrangement joins TRBV6-5 to TRBJ2-1, with TRBD2 matching 10 bases. Germline V gene data show CDR1 as MNHEY and CDR2 as SVGAGI. Germline trimming cut 2 bases from V and 8 bases from J; bases unmatched to any gene: 6. The CDR3 loop spans 15 amino acids. In DNA, the CDR3 is TGTGCCAGCAGTTACACGAGCGGGGGGGCGTATGAGCAGTTCTTC. Amino acids: CASSYTSGGAYEQFF.

This chain uses TRBV9 with TRBJ1-4; possible D gene TRBD1, 6 bases. The germline V gene encodes CDR1 SGDLS and CDR2 YYNGEE. The CDR3 has 15 amino acids. V was shortened by 4 bases and J by 3 bases, with 13 bases between the two germline ends. This CDR3 reads CASSPSDRSNEKLFF. CDR3 in DNA: TGTGCCAGCAGCCCATCCGACAGGTCTAATGAAAAACTGTTTTTT. Full variable domain (outside the CDR3, taken from reference TRBV9 and TRBJ1-4): DSGVTQTPKHLITATGQRVTLRCSPRSGDLSVYWYQQSLDQGLQFLIQYYNGEERAKGNILERFSAQQFPDLHSELNLSSLELGDSALYFCASSPSDRSNEKLFFGSGTQLSVL.

The rearrangement uses TRBV9 and TRBJ2-7, with a weak D call TRBD2 (6 bases). There are 15 residues in the CDR3. The germline CDR1 and CDR2 sequences are SGDLS and YYNGEE. The V end lost 4 bases, the J end lost 0 bases, and 14 bases lay between the germline ends. The CDR3 sequence is CASSLGTGSSYEQYF. The CDR3 region has the DNA TGTGCCAGCAGCCTAGGGACTGGGAGCTCCTACGAGCAGTACTTC.

The chain uses TRBV7-9 and TRBJ1-1; D remains unclear. The CDR3 has 10 amino acids. Trimming removed 2 bases at V and 8 bases at J, with 3 bases between. Germline CDR1 and CDR2: SEHNR and FQNEAQ (reference sequence). CDR3 in amino acids: CASSLLEAFF. CDR3 bases: TGTGCCAGCAGCTTATTAGAAGCTTTCTTT.

The chain has TRBV29-1 and TRBJ1-5; 9 nucleotides agree with TRBD1. CDR1 and CDR2 from the germline V gene are SQVTM and ANQGSEA. Trimming cost V 5 bases and J 3 bases; bases outside gene matches: 5. The CDR3 runs to 14 residues. CDR3 residues: CSVKDRGPNQPQHF. In nucleotides, the CDR3 is TGCAGCGTTAAGGACAGGGGCCCCAATCAGCCCCAGCATTTT.